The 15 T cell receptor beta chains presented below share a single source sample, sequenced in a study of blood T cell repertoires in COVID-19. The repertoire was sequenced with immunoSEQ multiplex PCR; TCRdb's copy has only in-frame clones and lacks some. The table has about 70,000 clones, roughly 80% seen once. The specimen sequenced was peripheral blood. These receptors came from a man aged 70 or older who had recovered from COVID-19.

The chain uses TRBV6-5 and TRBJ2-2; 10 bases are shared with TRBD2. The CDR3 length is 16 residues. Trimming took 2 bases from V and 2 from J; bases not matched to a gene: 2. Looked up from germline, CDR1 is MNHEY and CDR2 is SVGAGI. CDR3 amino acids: CASSYGLAENTGELFF. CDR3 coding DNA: TGTGCCAGCAGTTACGGACTAGCGGAAAACACCGGGGAGCTGTTTTTT.

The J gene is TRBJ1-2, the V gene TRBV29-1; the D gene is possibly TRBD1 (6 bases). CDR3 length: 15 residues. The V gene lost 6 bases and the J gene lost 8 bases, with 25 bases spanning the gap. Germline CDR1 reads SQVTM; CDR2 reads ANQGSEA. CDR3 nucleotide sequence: TGCAGCGTCCGCGGATCCGGGACACCCGTGAGGGGCTACACCTTC. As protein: CSVRGSGTPVRGYTF.

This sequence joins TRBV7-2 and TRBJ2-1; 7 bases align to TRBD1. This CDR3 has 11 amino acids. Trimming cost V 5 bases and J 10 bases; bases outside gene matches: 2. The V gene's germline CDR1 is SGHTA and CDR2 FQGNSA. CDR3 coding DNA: TGTGCCAGCAGCACGGGACAGGAGCAGTTCTTC. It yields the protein CASSTGQEQFF.

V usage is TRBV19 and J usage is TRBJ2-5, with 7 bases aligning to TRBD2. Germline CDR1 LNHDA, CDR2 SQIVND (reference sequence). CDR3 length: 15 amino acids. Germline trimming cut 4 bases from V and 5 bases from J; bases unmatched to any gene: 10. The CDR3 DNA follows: TGTGCCAGTAGTACGACGACGGGTAGCGGGGAGACCCAGTACTTC. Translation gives CASSTTTGSGETQYF. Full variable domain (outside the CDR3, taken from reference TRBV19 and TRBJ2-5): DGGITQSPKYLFRKEGQNVTLSCEQNLNHDAMYWYRQDPGQGLRLIYYSQIVNDFQKGDIAEGYSVSREKKESFPLTVTSAQKNPTAFYLCASSTTTGSGETQYFGPGTRLLVL.

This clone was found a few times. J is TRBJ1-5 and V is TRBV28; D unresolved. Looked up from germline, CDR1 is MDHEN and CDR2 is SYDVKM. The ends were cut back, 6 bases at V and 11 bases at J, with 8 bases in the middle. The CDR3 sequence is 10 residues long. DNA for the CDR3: TGTGCCAGCAGGAGGGTTTCCCAGCATTTT. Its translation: CASRRVSQHF.

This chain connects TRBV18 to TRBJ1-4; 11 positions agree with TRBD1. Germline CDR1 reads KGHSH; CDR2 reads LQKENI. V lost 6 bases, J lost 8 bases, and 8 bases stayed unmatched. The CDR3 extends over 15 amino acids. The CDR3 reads CASSLDRGQNEKLFF. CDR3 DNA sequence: TGTGCCAGCTCCCTGGACAGGGGGCAGAACGAAAAACTGTTTTTT.

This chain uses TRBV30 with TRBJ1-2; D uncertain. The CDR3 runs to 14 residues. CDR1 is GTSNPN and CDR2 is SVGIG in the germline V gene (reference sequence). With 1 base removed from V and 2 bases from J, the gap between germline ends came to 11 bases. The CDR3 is CAWSATGFNYGYTF. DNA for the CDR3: TGTGCCTGGAGTGCGACGGGTTTCAACTATGGCTACACCTTC.

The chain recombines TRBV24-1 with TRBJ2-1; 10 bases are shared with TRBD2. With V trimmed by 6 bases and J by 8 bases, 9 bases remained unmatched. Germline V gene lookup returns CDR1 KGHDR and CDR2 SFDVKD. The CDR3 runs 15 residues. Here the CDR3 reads CATSRALAGDYEQFF. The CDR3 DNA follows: TGTGCCACCAGTCGCGCCCTAGCGGGGGACTATGAGCAGTTCTTC.

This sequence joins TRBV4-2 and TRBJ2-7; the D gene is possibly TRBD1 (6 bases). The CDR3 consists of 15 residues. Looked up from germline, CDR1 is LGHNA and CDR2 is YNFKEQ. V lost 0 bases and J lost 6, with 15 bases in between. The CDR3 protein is CASSQDGADRIEQYF. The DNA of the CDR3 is TGTGCCAGCAGCCAAGATGGAGCAGACAGGATCGAGCAGTACTTC.

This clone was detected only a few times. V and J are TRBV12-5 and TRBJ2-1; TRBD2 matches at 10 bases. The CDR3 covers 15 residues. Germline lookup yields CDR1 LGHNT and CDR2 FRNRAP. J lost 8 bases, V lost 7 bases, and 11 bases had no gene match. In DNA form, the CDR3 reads TGTGCTAGTGCCCAACTAGCGGGAAGTTTCGATGAGCAGTTCTTC. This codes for CASAQLAGSFDEQFF.

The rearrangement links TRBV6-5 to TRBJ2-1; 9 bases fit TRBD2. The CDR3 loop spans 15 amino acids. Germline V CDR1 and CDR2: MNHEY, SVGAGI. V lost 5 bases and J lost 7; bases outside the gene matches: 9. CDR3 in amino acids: CASSPLAGGPNEQFF. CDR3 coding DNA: TGTGCCAGCAGTCCCTTGGCGGGGGGGCCTAATGAGCAGTTCTTC.

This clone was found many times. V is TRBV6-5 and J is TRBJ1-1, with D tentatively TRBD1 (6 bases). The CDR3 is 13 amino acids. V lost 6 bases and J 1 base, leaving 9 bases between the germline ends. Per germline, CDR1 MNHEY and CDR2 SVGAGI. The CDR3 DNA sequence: TGTGCCAGCAGGCAGACAGGGAACACTGAAGCTTTCTTT. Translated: CASRQTGNTEAFF.

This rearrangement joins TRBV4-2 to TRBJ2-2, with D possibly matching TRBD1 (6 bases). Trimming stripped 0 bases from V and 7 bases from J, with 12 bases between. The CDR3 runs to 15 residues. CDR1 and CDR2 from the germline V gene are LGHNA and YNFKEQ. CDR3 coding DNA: TGTGCCAGCAGCCAAGATGTCCAGGGGTACGGGGAGCTGTTTTTT. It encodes CASSQDVQGYGELFF.

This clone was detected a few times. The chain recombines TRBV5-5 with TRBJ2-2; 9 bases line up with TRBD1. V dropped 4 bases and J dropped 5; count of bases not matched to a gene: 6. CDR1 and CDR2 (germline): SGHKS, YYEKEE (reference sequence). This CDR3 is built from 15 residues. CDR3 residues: CASSPTGGETGELFF. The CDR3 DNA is TGTGCCAGCAGCCCCACAGGGGGCGAAACCGGGGAGCTGTTTTTT. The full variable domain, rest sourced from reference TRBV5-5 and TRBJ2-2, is DAGVTQSPTHLIKTRGQQVTLRCSPISGHKSVSWYQQVLGQGPQFIFQYYEKEERGRGNFPDRFSARQFPNYSSELNVNALLLGDSALYLCASSPTGGETGELFFGEGSRLTVL.

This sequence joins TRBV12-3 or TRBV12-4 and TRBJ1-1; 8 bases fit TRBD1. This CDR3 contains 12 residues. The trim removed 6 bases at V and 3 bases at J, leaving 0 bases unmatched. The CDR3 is CASRQGDTEAFF. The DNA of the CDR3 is TGTGCCAGCAGACAGGGGGACACTGAAGCTTTCTTT.